The 24 T cell receptor beta chains reported below all come from one sample, sequenced in a study of T cell responses to AZD1222 COVID-19 vaccine. Measured with immunoSEQ multiplex PCR; TCRdb has only the in-frame clones, and not every one. The data hold approximately 270,000 clones, with around 93% observed a single time. The source was peripheral blood, collected 28 days after the second AZD1222 dose. These receptors came from an adult who received the AZD1222 COVID-19 vaccine.

The chain uses TRBV28 and TRBJ1-5; weak D call: TRBD1 (5 bases). Germline V gene data show CDR1 as MDHEN and CDR2 as SYDVKM. Deletions cut 3 bases from V and 2 bases from J, with 11 bases between. The CDR3 contains 15 residues. The CDR3 coding sequence is TGTGCCAGCAGTTTTGCCGACAGAGGCAATCAGCCCCAGCATTTT. Protein product: CASSFADRGNQPQHF.

The chain recombines TRBV2 with TRBJ1-2, with D maybe TRBD1 (6 bases). This CDR3 has 13 residues. Per germline, CDR1 SNHLY and CDR2 FYNNEI. Trimming took 5 bases from V and 2 from J, leaving 9 bases between them. The CDR3 sequence is CASSLGTNYGYTF. CDR3 DNA sequence: TGTGCCAGCAGTTTGGGGACAAACTATGGCTACACCTTC.

J is TRBJ1-1 and V is TRBV5-1; weak D call: TRBD1 (6 bases). V lost 0 bases, J lost 1 base, and 13 bases lay in between. The CDR3 is made up of 16 amino acids. Germline CDR1 reads SGHRS; CDR2 reads YFSETQ. CDR3 nucleotides: TGCGCCAGCAGCTTGGTGAGGGGGACGGAGAACACTGAAGCTTTCTTT. This codes for CASSLVRGTENTEAFF.

The rearrangement uses TRBV3-1 (or the pseudogene TRBV3-2) and TRBJ2-7, with D possibly being TRBD1 or TRBD2 (6 bases each). Per germline, CDR1 LGHDT and CDR2 YNNKEL (reference sequence). The CDR3 is 12 residues long. V was clipped by 11 bases and J by 5 bases, with 16 bases between them. The CDR3 loop reads CAVRGARDEQYF. DNA of the CDR3: TGTGCCGTAAGGGGGGCGCGGGACGAGCAGTACTTC.

V is TRBV6-5 and J is TRBJ2-7, with a tentative D call TRBD1 (6 bases). The CDR3 has 12 residues. V lost 5 bases to trimming and J lost 3 bases, with 8 bases between them. The germline CDR1 and CDR2 sequences are MNHEY and SVGAGI. The CDR3 protein is CASSRQVYEQYF. The CDR3 DNA follows: TGTGCCAGCAGTCGACAGGTCTACGAGCAGTACTTC.

The gene calls are TRBV28 and TRBJ2-7; TRBD2 matches 12 bases. The CDR3 consists of 16 residues. Germline CDR1 reads MDHEN; CDR2 reads SYDVKM. Unmatched junction bases numbered 7, after V lost 5 bases and J lost 2 bases. The CDR3: CASSPTGLAGTYEQYF. The CDR3 nucleotides are TGTGCCAGCAGTCCGACCGGACTAGCGGGAACCTACGAGCAGTACTTC.

The chain joins TRBV7-2 to TRBJ1-6; D is unresolved. The CDR3 consists of 15 residues. The germline V gene has CDR1 SGHTA and CDR2 FQGNSA. Between the trimmed V and J ends, which lost 5 bases and 0 bases, there was a span of 8 bases. The CDR3 bases are TGTGCCAGCAGCGCTACGAGCTCCTATAATTCACCCCTCCACTTT. This translates into CASSATSSYNSPLHF.

The rearrangement uses TRBV7-2 and TRBJ2-3; D not certain. CDR3 length: 14 residues. V lost 0 bases, J lost 4 bases, and 8 bases lay in between. Looked up from germline, CDR1 is SGHTA and CDR2 is FQGNSA. In DNA form, the CDR3 reads TGTGCCAGCAGCTTAGCGGGTCCCCCAGATACGCAGTATTTT. It encodes CASSLAGPPDTQYF.

This rearrangement joins TRBV11-3 to TRBJ2-2; D is ambiguous. Germline V lookup: CDR1 SGHNT, CDR2 YENEEA. The CDR3 covers 20 residues. The germline V and J ends were trimmed by 3 bases and 0 bases, with 23 bases remaining between them. CDR3 loop: CASSFLPLVNLYANTGELFF. The DNA for the CDR3 is TGTGCCAGCAGCTTCCTCCCGCTTGTTAATCTGTACGCGAACACCGGGGAGCTGTTTTTT.

The chain employs TRBV6-2 or TRBV6-3 and TRBJ1-1; D uncertain. This CDR3 is built from 15 residues. V was cut by 0 bases and J by 0 bases, with 8 bases left in between. Germline assignment: CDR1 MNHEY and CDR2 SVGEGT. Here the CDR3 reads CASSYSRALNTEAFF. In DNA, the CDR3 is TGTGCCAGCAGTTACTCGCGGGCGCTGAACACTGAAGCTTTCTTT.

This clone was observed a single time. The chain couples TRBV21-1 to TRBJ2-3. TRBV21-1 constitutes a pseudogene. The CDR3 runs to 16 residues. This CDR3 reads CASSKACGRYTDTQYF. CDR3 DNA sequence: TGTGCCAGCAGCAAAGCTTGCGGCAGGTACACAGATACGCAGTATTTT.

The chain recombines TRBV9 with TRBJ2-5, with 11 bases matching TRBD2. The germline gives CDR1 SGDLS, CDR2 YYNGEE. Losses at the gene ends were 0 bases for V and 2 bases for J; bases not matched to a gene: 6. CDR3 length: 17 amino acids. CDR3 amino acids: CASSVVPLAGGQETQYF. CDR3 DNA: TGTGCCAGCAGCGTAGTCCCGCTAGCGGGGGGACAAGAGACCCAGTACTTC.

The CDR3 DNA is TGTGCCAGCAGCTTACACCGGACAGAGGATGGCTACACCTTC. Its protein product is CASSLHRTEDGYTF. The gene calls are TRBV5-5 and TRBJ1-2; possible D gene TRBD1, 6 bases. The germline CDR1 and CDR2 sequences are SGHKS and YYEKEE (reference sequence). The CDR3 extends over 14 amino acids. Trimming stripped 2 bases from V and 6 bases from J, with 14 bases between.

This chain links TRBV20-1 with TRBJ1-2; D is ambiguous. In germline, CDR1 is DFQATT, CDR2 SNEGSKA (reference sequence). The CDR3 totals 11 residues. Trimming took 6 bases from V and 3 from J, leaving 8 bases between them. CDR3 amino acids: CSAAGYYGYTF. CDR3 bases: TGCAGTGCGGCAGGTTACTATGGCTACACCTTC.

This clone was detected once. This sequence joins TRBV30 and TRBJ2-3; 8 nucleotides agree with TRBD2. Trimming took 2 bases from V and 1 from J; bases not matched to a gene: 5. Per germline, CDR1 GTSNPN and CDR2 SVGIG (reference sequence). This CDR3 is 15 amino acids long. The CDR3 reads CAWSLASGRTDTQYF. The CDR3 coding sequence is TGTGCCTGGAGTTTAGCTAGCGGGCGCACAGATACGCAGTATTTT.

This clone was seen once. This chain connects TRBV7-2 to TRBJ1-5, with 8 nucleotides matching TRBD1. The CDR3 is 16 amino acids. The ends lost 3 bases at V and 3 bases at J; junction bases unmatched: 7. The germline V gene encodes CDR1 SGHTA and CDR2 FQGNSA. This CDR3 is CASSFATGDANQPQHF. In DNA, the CDR3 is TGTGCCAGCAGCTTTGCGACAGGGGACGCCAATCAGCCCCAGCATTTT.

The CDR3 nucleotides read TGTGCCAGCAGCTTGGGACTAGCGGCAGATACGCAGTATTTT. It specifies CASSLGLAADTQYF. The J gene is TRBJ2-3, the V gene TRBV7-3; TRBD2 agrees at 11 bases. CDR3 size: 14 residues. The J segment lost 4 bases and the V segment lost 3 bases, leaving 0 bases of the junction unmatched. Germline CDR1 reads SGHTA; CDR2 reads FQGTGA. The variable domain in full, completed from reference TRBV7-3 and TRBJ2-3, reads GAGVSQTPSNKVTEKGKYVELRCDPISGHTALYWYRQSLGQGPEFLIYFQGTGAADDSGLPNDRFFAVRPEGSVSTLKIQRTERGDSAVYLCASSLGLAADTQYFGPGTRLTVL.

On this clone: One end of the junction fails to match germline, which may point to a read error. The chain combines TRBV20-1 with TRBJ1-1; possibly TRBD1 for D (5 bases). This CDR3 is 12 amino acids long. Germline V gene sequence: CDR1 DFQATT, CDR2 SNEGSKA (reference sequence). As DNA, the CDR3 is TGCAGTGCTAGTCCTTTGGGCGAAGGGGCCCCTTTT. Amino acid sequence: CSASPLGEGAPF.

This sequence joins TRBV6-1 and TRBJ2-5, with TRBD2 matching over 8 bases. The junction had 6 bases not matched to a gene; V was cut back by 1 base and J by 5 bases. CDR3 length: 15 residues. The germline V gene encodes CDR1 MNHNS and CDR2 SASEGT. The CDR3 loop reads CASSEESGRRETQYF. The CDR3 DNA sequence: TGTGCCAGCAGTGAAGAAAGCGGGAGACGGGAGACCCAGTACTTC.

This clone turned up a few times. The chain is built from TRBV28 and TRBJ1-1; unclear D gene. This CDR3 is built from 13 residues. CDR1 and CDR2 from the germline V gene are MDHEN and SYDVKM. Deletions cut 8 bases from V and 0 bases from J, with 10 bases between. The CDR3 sequence is CASGSTVNTEAFF. The DNA for the CDR3 is TGTGCCAGCGGAAGCACAGTGAACACTGAAGCTTTCTTT.

The chain couples TRBV9 to TRBJ2-1; tentatively, D is TRBD1 (6 bases). V was cut by 2 bases and J by 10 bases, with 7 bases left in between. Germline V gene lookup returns CDR1 SGDLS and CDR2 YYNGEE. The CDR3 length is 11 residues. The CDR3 DNA reads as TGTGCCAGCAGCGTCGGGACAGAGCAGTTCTTC. It is translated as CASSVGTEQFF. The full variable domain, completed using reference TRBV9 and TRBJ2-1, is DSGVTQTPKHLITATGQRVTLRCSPRSGDLSVYWYQQSLDQGLQFLIQYYNGEERAKGNILERFSAQQFPDLHSELNLSSLELGDSALYFCASSVGTEQFFGPGTRLTVL.

The chain has TRBV28 and TRBJ2-7; D unclear. The V and J ends lost 4 bases and 0 bases respectively, with 13 bases between them. The CDR3 has 15 residues. From germline, CDR1 is MDHEN and CDR2 SYDVKM. The CDR3 is CASSSRLYASYEQYF. DNA for the CDR3: TGTGCCAGCAGTTCTAGACTCTACGCCTCCTACGAGCAGTACTTC.

The chain joins TRBV12-3 or TRBV12-4 to TRBJ2-3, with 7 bases lining up with TRBD1. Trimming at V came to 4 bases and at J to 8 bases, leaving 3 bases not matched to a gene. The CDR3 spans 12 residues. The DNA of the CDR3 is TGTGCCAGCAGTTCGGCAGGGGGTACGCAGTATTTT. Its translation is CASSSAGGTQYF.

The chain uses TRBV27 and TRBJ1-4, with 8 bases identical to TRBD1. Germline-derived CDR1 and CDR2 are MNHEY and SMNVEV (reference sequence). The CDR3 is 14 residues long. The V gene end was trimmed by 4 bases and the J gene end by 7 bases; junction bases not matched to a gene: 5. CDR3 coding DNA: TGTGCCAGCAGTTCTCAGGGGGCCGGTGAAAAACTGTTTTTT. Translation gives CASSSQGAGEKLFF.